These 13 T cell receptor beta chains were all obtained from the same sample, sequenced in a study of blood T cells in healthy people across ages. Primers used in a second PCR of about 7 to 12 cycles were a sample-barcoded 5' primer and a J-beta primer mix. MiXCR was run by TCRdb on the 5' RACE reads, yielding one entry per CDR3 protein. The sample holds 700,000 or so distinct CDR3 sequences; around a fifth are singletons and the top ten take around a fifth. Sample: blood. Receptors originate from a man between 65 and 80 years old in good health.

This clonotype has only a few counts. The chain joins TRBV27 to TRBJ2-5; D is perhaps TRBD1 (5 bases). The length of the CDR3 is 16 residues. Deletions cut 3 bases from V and 2 bases from J, with 16 bases between. Germline assignment: CDR1 MNHEY and CDR2 SMNVEV (reference sequence). The CDR3 sequence is CASSFQGAPSQETQYF. The CDR3 DNA reads TGTGCCAGCAGTTTCCAAGGGGCCCCTTCACAAGAGACCCAGTACTTC.

This sequence joins TRBV5-1 and TRBJ2-3; tentatively, D is TRBD2 (6 bases). Between the trimmed V and J ends, which lost 4 bases and 0 bases, there was a span of 15 bases. Germline V lookup: CDR1 SGHRS, CDR2 YFSETQ. CDR3 length equals 16 residues. The CDR3 bases are TGCGCCAGCAGCCCCTTTAGCGGTCGGAGCACAGATACGCAGTATTTT. The encoded protein is CASSPFSGRSTDTQYF.

This chain connects TRBV5-1 to TRBJ2-4, with TRBD1 matching 7 bases. Germline CDR1 SGHRS, CDR2 YFSETQ. This CDR3 comprises 11 residues. Trimming removed 3 bases from V and 15 bases from J; junction bases left unmatched: 6. DNA of the CDR3: TGCGCCAGCAGCTGGGACAGTTCGGGGTACTTC. Encoded protein: CASSWDSSGYF.

This clonotype was seen a handful of times. In DNA form, the CDR3 reads TGTGCCAGCAGTTTAATAGCGGGAGTCCGCAATGAGCAGTTCTTC. It specifies CASSLIAGVRNEQFF. The gene calls are TRBV12-3 or TRBV12-4 and TRBJ2-1, with TRBD2 identical over 9 bases. The CDR3 is 15 amino acids. The junction had 5 bases not matched to a gene; V was cut back by 2 bases and J by 6 bases.

The chain joins TRBV29-1 to TRBJ2-5; D not resolved. V lost 2 bases and J lost 8, with 21 bases in between. Germline values: CDR1 SQVTM, CDR2 ANQGSEA. This CDR3 is built from 15 residues. CDR3 amino acids: CSVEFLGTRMETQYF. As DNA, the CDR3 is TGCAGCGTTGAATTCCTGGGCACACGGATGGAAACCCAGTACTTC.

The chain carries TRBV7-9 and TRBJ1-6, with D possibly matching TRBD1 (6 bases). CDR1 is SEHNR, CDR2 FQNEAQ, per germline (reference sequence). The CDR3 consists of 14 residues. The germline V and J ends were trimmed by 6 bases and 7 bases, with 13 bases remaining between them. This CDR3 reads CASSRSRGNSPLHF. The CDR3 nucleotides are TGTGCCAGCAGTCGAAGCAGGGGCAATTCACCCCTCCACTTT.

This chain links TRBV7-9 with TRBJ2-3; TRBD2 is a possible D gene (6 bases). V lost 4 bases and J 5 bases, leaving 13 bases between the germline ends. CDR3 length: 14 residues. The germline V gene has CDR1 SEHNR and CDR2 FQNEAQ (reference sequence). As DNA, the CDR3 is TGTGCCAGCAGCTCGATAGCGGCGGGAGATACGCAGTATTTT. Protein product: CASSSIAAGDTQYF.

This clonotype turned up a few times. V gene TRBV7-2 combines with J gene TRBJ2-3; D not certain. CDR3 length equals 15 residues. Germline CDR1 SGHTA, CDR2 FQGNSA. The V end was cut by 0 bases, the J end by 3 bases, with 10 bases between. CDR3 in DNA: TGTGCCAGCAGCTTAGCGCTAACGGAGACAGATACGCAGTATTTT. It codes for CASSLALTETDTQYF.

This clonotype has only a few counts. The gene calls are TRBV24-1 and TRBJ1-1; TRBD1 might be the D (5 bases). The V gene's germline CDR1 is KGHDR and CDR2 SFDVKD. Trimming left V 5 bases short and J 4 bases short, with 13 bases between. CDR3 length equals 14 residues. In nucleotides, the CDR3 is TGTGCCACCAGTGGCGGAGTGGGGGGCACTGAAGCTTTCTTT. Encoded protein: CATSGGVGGTEAFF.

This clonotype showed up just a few times. Here the CDR3 reads CASSTEGIYGYTF. The CDR3, as DNA: TGTGCCAGCAGCACCGAGGGCATCTATGGCTACACCTTC. The gene calls are TRBV6-5 and TRBJ1-2, with no clear D. CDR1 and CDR2 from the germline V gene are MNHEY and SVGAGI. V lost 6 bases, J lost 4 bases, and 12 bases lay in between. The CDR3 totals 13 residues.

CDR3 in DNA: TGCGCCAGCAGCCAAGATGGGAAGGGGAACAATGAGCAGTTCTTC. Its translation: CASSQDGKGNNEQFF. V and J are TRBV4-1 and TRBJ2-1, with D perhaps TRBD1 (5 bases). Per germline, CDR1 MGHRA and CDR2 YSYEKL. Between the trimmed V and J ends, which lost 0 bases and 5 bases, there was a span of 11 bases. This CDR3 is 15 amino acids long.

The chain recombines TRBV3-1 with TRBJ1-6; 8 nucleotides agree with TRBD1. The CDR3 is 18 residues long. Germline V CDR1 and CDR2: LGHDT, YNNKEL (reference sequence). J was trimmed by 8 bases and V by 5 bases; bases with no gene match: 17. The CDR3 reads CASSMDRVALAGDSPLHF. The DNA for the CDR3 is TGTGCCAGCAGCATGGACAGGGTCGCCCTAGCGGGGGATTCACCCCTCCACTTT.

The sample holds a few counts of this clonotype. This sequence joins TRBV11-2 and TRBJ2-3; a weak D match, TRBD2 (5 bases). V lost 0 bases to trimming and J lost 8 bases, with 18 bases between them. This CDR3 contains 16 residues. Germline lookup yields CDR1 SGHAT and CDR2 FQNNGV. The chain's CDR3 is CASSLEGAVAGATQYF. The DNA for the CDR3 is TGTGCCAGCAGCTTAGAGGGAGCCGTAGCCGGAGCTACGCAGTATTTT.